The present T cell receptor (beta chain) was sequenced within a study of control samples from healthy donors and cancer patients. Here immunoSEQ multiplex PCR was the method, and the copy in TCRdb shows in-frame clones only, minus some. The sample contains fewer than 200,000 clones, around nine tenths of which appear only once. CDR1 and CDR2 from the germline V gene are MGHRA and YSYEKL. V was pared by 1 base and J by 7 bases, with 11 bases between. CDR3 size: 14 residues. The sequence was obtained from a young man in good health. The chain employs TRBV4-1 and TRBJ1-5; D gene uncertain. The source material was blood. CDR3 in amino acids: CASSQVHSSQPQHF. The CDR3 region has the DNA TGCGCCAGCAGCCAAGTCCACTCGAGCCAGCCCCAGCATTTT.